The clone carrying this T cell receptor beta chain was seen only a few times. The antigen is unknown. This sample stems from a study of vaccination effects on CD4 cells after COVID-19. Study at large: Ahead of sequencing, the ViraFEST assay grew antigen-specific CD4+ T cells using viral peptide pools. Every participant took two doses of the BNT162b2 or mRNA-1273 vaccine.

Subsequent to roughly 9 days of culture, CD4+ T cells were isolated. IL-2 medium took the place of half the medium on both days 3 and 7. Study-level findings and limits: Marked clonal contraction was seen late after vaccination (in both infection- and vaccine-induced clones).

V was clipped by 2 bases and J by 3 bases, with 10 bases between them. This CDR3 contains 14 residues. Germline CDR1 reads GTSNPN; CDR2 reads SVGIG (reference sequence). Clones were read by immunoSEQ multiplex PCR, and TCRdb kept only the in-frame ones, dropping some. Of tens of thousands of clones in the sample, around 77% were seen once. Sequencing used CD4+ T cells from PBMCs cultured without peptide, obtained before COVID-19 vaccination. This rearrangement joins TRBV30 to TRBJ1-4; a weak D match, TRBD1 (6 bases). The TCR originated in a human donor who received a COVID-19 vaccine. The CDR3 DNA is TGTGCCTGGAGTACAGGGTTATCTAATGAAAAACTGTTTTTT. It codes for CAWSTGLSNEKLFF.